This TCR beta chain was captured in a study of blood T cell repertoires in COVID-19. Study background: Acute-phase and convalescent COVID-19 samples originated in the United States, Italy and Spain. Sample material is recorded as cDNA or gDNA derived from T cells, B-cell-depleted T cells, or PBMCs.

Patients at the Seattle site were enrolled during active infection and followed longitudinally. CDR1 and CDR2 (germline): SGHRS, YFSETQ. There are 14 residues in the CDR3. The V and J ends lost 4 bases and 3 bases, in that order; junction bases with no gene match: 3. Method: immunoSEQ multiplex PCR; TCRdb's copy keeps in-frame clones and lacks some. The data show 200,000 to 250,000 clones, under 85% seen once. The V gene is TRBV5-1, the J gene TRBJ2-2; 7 positions agree with TRBD1. The specimen was peripheral blood. The receptor was derived from a woman aged 80 or over with COVID-19, enrolled during active disease. The CDR3 loop reads CASSPGTDTGELFF. Written as DNA, the CDR3 is TGCGCCAGCAGCCCGGGGACAGACACCGGGGAGCTGTTTTTT.